This entry lists 8 T cell receptor beta chains sequenced from one sample in a study of T cells in Graves' hyperthyroidism and ophthalmopathy. The investigators amplified TCR beta CDR3 regions from RNA transcripts. HTBI primers were employed in a first-round RT-PCR of the TCR CDR3. TCRdb re-analysed the multiplex PCR reads in MiXCR, keeping a single row per CDR3 protein. The sample lists 150,000 or so distinct CDR3 sequences, 22% occurring once. Sequencing input: blood. The receptors originated from a woman between 45 and 65 years old with Graves' hyperthyroidism that later progressed to Graves' ophthalmopathy.

As regards this clonotype: Just one base apart from a much larger clone, this may be a read error. This chain uses TRBV28 with TRBJ2-5; 11 bases line up with TRBD2. This CDR3 spans 15 amino acids. Unmatched junction bases numbered 6, after V lost 5 bases and J lost 4 bases. CDR1 and CDR2 (germline): MDHEN, SYDVKM. For the CDR3, the DNA is TGTGCCAGCAGTCTGTTAGCGGGAGGGGGAGAGACCCAGTACTTC. Translating gives CASSLLAGGGETQYF.

This clonotype was counted at least ten times. The V call is TRBV7-9, the J call TRBJ2-5, with TRBD1 as a possible D gene (5 bases). The germline V gene encodes CDR1 SEHNR and CDR2 FQNEAQ (reference sequence). CDR3 length: 13 amino acids. Trimming cost V 5 bases and J 3 bases, with 10 bases left between them. The CDR3 loop is CASSIPGKETQYF. In DNA, the CDR3 is TGTGCCAGCAGCATACCAGGGAAAGAGACCCAGTACTTC.

In its sample, this clonotype was seen many times. CDR3 sequence: CAWSVGGSADTQYF. DNA for the CDR3: TGTGCCTGGAGTGTAGGAGGGAGCGCAGATACGCAGTATTTT. The rearrangement joins TRBV30 to TRBJ2-3, with a possible D match to TRBD2 (6 bases). The germline V gene has CDR1 GTSNPN and CDR2 SVGIG (reference sequence). Trimming removed 0 bases from V and 4 bases from J, with 11 bases in between. The CDR3 sequence is 14 residues long.

This clonotype appeared once. The V call is TRBV7-2, the J call TRBJ2-1; D remains unclear. The germline CDR1 and CDR2 sequences are SGHTA and FQGNSA. The CDR3 length is 14 residues. Trimming removed 1 base from V and 2 bases from J, with 6 bases in between. The CDR3 DNA follows: TGTGCCAGCAGCTTAGACCCGGCCTACAATGAGCAGTTCTTC. Translated: CASSLDPAYNEQFF.

The chain combines TRBV3-1 with TRBJ2-3, with D perhaps matching TRBD2 (6 bases). V dropped 2 bases and J dropped 0 bases, with 12 bases sitting between them. The CDR3 is made up of 16 amino acids. Per the germline V gene, CDR1 is LGHDT and CDR2 is YNNKEL (reference sequence). The DNA for the CDR3 is TGTGCCAGCAGCCAAAATGGGGCGGGAAGCACAGATACGCAGTATTTT. This translates into CASSQNGAGSTDTQYF.

The chain combines TRBV14 with TRBJ2-5, with D possibly being TRBD1 (6 bases). There are 14 residues in the CDR3. The V end lost 6 bases, the J end lost 5 bases, and 16 bases lay between the germline ends. Germline assignment: CDR1 SGHDN and CDR2 FVKESK. For the CDR3, the DNA is TGTGCCAGCAGTCGAACAGGGCTACGGGAGACCCAGTACTTC. Translated: CASSRTGLRETQYF.

This clonotype was recorded at least ten times. In DNA form, the CDR3 reads TGTGCCAGCTCACTCACCGGGACTAGCCGCAGCGCCTACAATGAGCAGTTCTTC. It codes for CASSLTGTSRSAYNEQFF. The chain carries TRBV18 and TRBJ2-1; TRBD2 matches 9 bases. CDR1 is KGHSH and CDR2 is LQKENI in the germline V gene. The CDR3 loop spans 18 amino acids. J lost 2 bases, V lost 4 bases, and 12 bases had no gene match.

This clonotype was seen ten or more times. This sequence joins TRBV7-9 and TRBJ2-1, with D perhaps given as TRBD1 or TRBD2 (5 bases each). The CDR3 is 14 residues long. Trimming took 0 bases from V and 5 from J, leaving 8 bases between them. Germline V gene data show CDR1 as SEHNR and CDR2 as FQNEAQ (reference sequence). CDR3 sequence (DNA): TGTGCCAGCAGCTTAGCCGGGACCCACAATGAGCAGTTCTTC. This encodes CASSLAGTHNEQFF.